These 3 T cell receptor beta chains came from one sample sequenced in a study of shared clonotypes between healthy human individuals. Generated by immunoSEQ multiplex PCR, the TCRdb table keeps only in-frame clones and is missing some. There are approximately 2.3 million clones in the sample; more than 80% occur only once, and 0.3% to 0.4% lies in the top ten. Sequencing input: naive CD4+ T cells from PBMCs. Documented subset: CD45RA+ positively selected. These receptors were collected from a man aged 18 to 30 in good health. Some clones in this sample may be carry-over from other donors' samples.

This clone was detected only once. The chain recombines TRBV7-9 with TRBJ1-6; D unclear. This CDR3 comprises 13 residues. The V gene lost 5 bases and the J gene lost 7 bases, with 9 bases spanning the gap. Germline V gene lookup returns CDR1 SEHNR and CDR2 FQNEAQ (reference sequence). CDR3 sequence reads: CASSILENSPLHF. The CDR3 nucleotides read TGTGCCAGCAGCATATTAGAAAATTCACCCCTCCACTTT.

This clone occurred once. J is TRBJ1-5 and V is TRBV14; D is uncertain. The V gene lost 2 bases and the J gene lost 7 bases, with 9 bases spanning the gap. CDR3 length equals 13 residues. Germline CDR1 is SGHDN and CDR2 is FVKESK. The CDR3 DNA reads TGTGCCAGCAGCCAAATCGCCGGGCAGCCCCAGCATTTT. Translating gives CASSQIAGQPQHF.

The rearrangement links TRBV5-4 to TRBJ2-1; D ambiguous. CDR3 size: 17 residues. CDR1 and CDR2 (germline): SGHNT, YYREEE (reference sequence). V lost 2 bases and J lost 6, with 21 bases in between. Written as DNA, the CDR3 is TGTGCCAGCAGCTTTAAGGTCCTAGTAGGTAGCTCCAATGAGCAGTTCTTC. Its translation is CASSFKVLVGSSNEQFF.